These 8 T cell receptor beta chains came from one sample sequenced in a study of CD4 T cells in relation to SARS-CoV-2 and coronaviruses. Before the COVID-19 pandemic, during about 2010-2018, CD4+ T cells were taken from unexposed donors. The cells were cultured for 10 days before CD4+ T cells were isolated. Their antigens remain unidentified. Data came from immunoSEQ multiplex PCR; TCRdb stores just in-frame clones and leaves some out. The top ten clones hold about a sixth of a sample with tens of thousands of clones, about 70% of them seen once. What was sequenced was CD4+ T cells from PBMCs, cultured in vitro. The source is a human donor in good health.

Regarding this clone: At one end the junction does not follow the germline gene, possibly because of a read error. This chain uses TRBV7-2 with TRBJ2-7, with D uncertain. The germline gives CDR1 SGHTA, CDR2 FQGNSA. The CDR3 loop spans 14 amino acids. The CDR3 reads CASSLYGSSHEQYF. Written as DNA, the CDR3 is TGTGCCAGCAGCTTATATGGATCCTCCCACGAGCAGTACTTC.

This clone was detected only a few times. This chain connects TRBV4-2 to TRBJ1-1; D remains unclear. The CDR3 totals 15 residues. The V and J ends lost 4 bases and 11 bases respectively, with 23 bases between them. The germline CDR1 and CDR2 sequences are LGHNA and YNFKEQ. CDR3 bases: TGTGCCAGCAGCCTCCCTGCGCGGAGGTCGGAGGCGGCTTTCTTT. It is translated as CASSLPARRSEAAFF.

The rearrangement links TRBV6-2 or TRBV6-3 to TRBJ1-1, with D maybe TRBD1 (5 bases). Germline assignment: CDR1 MNHEY and CDR2 SVGEGT. The CDR3 has 13 amino acids. Trimming cost V 5 bases and J 6 bases, with 13 bases left between them. CDR3 coding DNA: TGTGCCAGCAGTAAAACCCTCAGGGCTGAAGCTTTCTTT. This translates into CASSKTLRAEAFF.

The V and J genes are TRBV6-2 or TRBV6-3 and TRBJ2-2; D perhaps matches TRBD1 (5 bases). From germline, CDR1 is MNHEY and CDR2 SVGEGT. CDR3 length: 17 residues. V was clipped by 5 bases and J by 7 bases, with 23 bases between them. The CDR3 region has the DNA TGTGCCAGCAGTAAAACATACCCCGACAGTTCTGTCGGGGAGCTGTTTTTT. Protein: CASSKTYPDSSVGELFF.

The chain uses TRBV7-2 and TRBJ2-1, with TRBD2 as a possible D gene (6 bases). Trimming pared 5 bases from V and 7 bases from J, leaving 12 bases between. Germline CDR1 SGHTA, CDR2 FQGNSA. The CDR3 is 13 residues long. The CDR3 sequence is CASSRPTRNEQFF. The CDR3 bases are TGTGCCAGCAGCCGACCGACTAGGAATGAGCAGTTCTTC.

CDR3 DNA sequence: TGCAGCGTTGAATGGACAGGGGGAGCGTCCTACGAGCAGTACTTC. It codes for CSVEWTGGASYEQYF. The genes are TRBV29-1 and TRBJ2-7, with TRBD1 matching over 10 bases. Germline V CDR1 and CDR2: SQVTM, ANQGSEA. The CDR3 length is 15 residues. Trimming cost V 2 bases and J 1 base; bases outside gene matches: 5.

The chain uses TRBV7-9 and TRBJ2-3; 11 bases map to TRBD1. V was clipped by 0 bases and J by 7 bases; unmatched bases: 6. Germline V CDR1 and CDR2: SEHNR, FQNEAQ (reference sequence). The CDR3 runs 16 residues. The DNA of the CDR3 is TGTGCCAGCAGCTTAGCAGGGACAGGGGGTGGTCATACGCAGTATTTT. It specifies CASSLAGTGGGHTQYF.

V is TRBV19 and J is TRBJ2-4; D may be TRBD2 (6 bases). V was clipped by 6 bases and J by 0 bases, with 9 bases between them. This CDR3 is 14 amino acids long. The germline V gene has CDR1 LNHDA and CDR2 SQIVND (reference sequence). Here the CDR3 DNA reads TGTGCCAGTAGGCAGGGAGGAGCCAAAAACATTCAGTACTTC. It is translated as CASRQGGAKNIQYF.